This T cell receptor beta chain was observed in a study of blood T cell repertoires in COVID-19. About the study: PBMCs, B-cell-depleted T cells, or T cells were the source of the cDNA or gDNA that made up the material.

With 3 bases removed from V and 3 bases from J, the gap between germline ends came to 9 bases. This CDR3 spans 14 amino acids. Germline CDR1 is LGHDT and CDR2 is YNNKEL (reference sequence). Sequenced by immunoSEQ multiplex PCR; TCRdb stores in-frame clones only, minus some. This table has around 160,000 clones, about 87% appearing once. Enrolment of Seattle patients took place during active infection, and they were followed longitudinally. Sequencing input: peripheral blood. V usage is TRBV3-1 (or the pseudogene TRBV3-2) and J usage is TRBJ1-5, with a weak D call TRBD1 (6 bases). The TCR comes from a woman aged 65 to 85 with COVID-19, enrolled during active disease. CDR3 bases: TGTGCCAGCAGCCAGGACAGCGTCAATCAGCCCCAGCATTTT. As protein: CASSQDSVNQPQHF.